The rows below give T cell receptor beta chains drawn from one sample of a study of blood T cell repertoires in COVID-19. The protocol was immunoSEQ multiplex PCR, while the TCRdb copy is restricted to in-frame clones and leaves out a portion. Among fewer than 250,000 clones, 80% to 90% were seen once, and the ten largest hold 7% to 7.5%. The specimen was PBMCs or T cells enriched from blood (not recorded which). These receptors originate from a man aged 25 to 45 in a cohort exposed to, infected with or recovered from COVID-19 (not recorded which). The CDR3 runs from the conserved cysteine through the conserved F or W. A D gene is named only where the DNA matches it firmly. Clone size, where shown, is once, few, many, or a class for clones that have expanded.

. | TRBJ2-7 | TRBV6-1 | . | TGTGCCAGCAGTGGATTCGCGGGACAGAGCTCCTACGAGCAGTACTTC | CASSGFAGQSSYEQYF
few | TRBJ1-2 | TRBV19 | . | TGTGCCAGTAGTAGACTCCATGACGGGAACTATGGCTACACCTTC | CASSRLHDGNYGYTF
. | TRBJ2-7 | TRBV6-5 | . | TGTGCCAGCAGTTACTCTGCGATAATCTACGAGCAGTACTTC | CASSYSAIIYEQYF
few | TRBJ2-2 | TRBV11-2 | . | TGTGCCAGCAGCTTATCGCGGAACACCGGGGAGCTGTTTTTT | CASSLSRNTGELFF
once | TRBJ2-1 | TRBV28 | . | TGTGCCAGCAGTTTCTATCTTCTGAGCTCCTACAATGAGCAGTTCTTC | CASSFYLLSSYNEQFF
. | TRBJ1-2 | TRBV6-5 | . | TGTGCCAGCAGTCAACCAACAGGGAACTATGGCTACACCTTC | CASSQPTGNYGYTF
many | TRBJ1-5 | TRBV5-8 | TRBD1 | TGTGCCAGCAACGGGGACAGGGCCGATCAGCCCCAGCATTTT | CASNGDRADQPQHF
. | TRBJ2-7 | TRBV7-9 | TRBD1 | TGTGCCAGCAGCTTGCCGGGACAGGGCTACGAGCAGTACTTC | CASSLPGQGYEQYF
once | TRBJ1-6 | TRBV27 | TRBD1 | TGTGCCAGCAGTAGGACAGGGCGCCCTGGTAATTCACCCCTCCACTTT | CASSRTGRPGNSPLHF
. | TRBJ1-2 | TRBV14 | . | TGTGCCAGCAGCCAAGGAGAGGGTCTACTCTATGGCTACACCTTC | CASSQGEGLLYGYTF